The present T cell receptor beta chain was sequenced within a study of response to subunit inactivated influenza vaccine. Study-wide points: Few new T cells, the authors suggested, are recruited by each seasonal influenza vaccination.

A single record per CDR3 protein comes from TCRdb applying MiXCR to the RT-PCR reads. The sample yields 500,000 to 750,000 distinct CDR3 sequences, less than 15% seen once. The CDR3 loop spans 14 amino acids. This clonotype was seen repeatedly, ten times or more. Its antigen is unknown. Compared with germline, one end of the junction differs, possibly owing to a read error. The rearrangement uses TRBV12-3 or TRBV12-4 and TRBJ1-2; D might be TRBD1 (5 bases). Sequencing was performed on PBMCs from blood, taken less than 13 days after vaccination. This receptor was obtained from a man between 50 and 59 years old who received an inactivated influenza vaccine. The CDR3 loop is CASSPPGGVGGSFF. The CDR3 nucleotides are TGTGCCAGCAGCCCCCCGGGGGGAGTGGGAGGCTCCTTCTTC.